One and the same sample provided the 25 T cell receptor beta chains below, sequenced in a study of control samples from healthy donors and cancer patients. Repertoires were generated with immunoSEQ multiplex PCR, while TCRdb's copy carries only in-frame clones and drops some. The sample shows some 67,000 clones, more than 70% of them seen only once. The sequenced sample consisted of PBMCs. These receptor sequences come from a woman in her forties or fifties with head and neck cancer.

V usage is TRBV18 and J usage is TRBJ2-1; 10 nucleotides agree with TRBD2. The CDR3 loop spans 16 amino acids. Germline V gene sequence: CDR1 KGHSH, CDR2 LQKENI. With V trimmed by 0 bases and J by 4 bases, 3 bases remained unmatched. CDR3 sequence reads: CASSPPTTSGYNEQFF. CDR3 bases: TGTGCCAGCTCACCACCGACGACTAGCGGGTACAATGAGCAGTTCTTC.

CDR3 amino acids: CARMDSLTDTQYF. CDR3 nucleotides: TGTGCCCGGATGGACAGCCTCACAGATACGCAGTATTTT. The chain recombines TRBV30 with TRBJ2-3, with D perhaps TRBD1 (6 bases). The length of the CDR3 is 13 residues. Germline loops: CDR1 GTSNPN, CDR2 SVGIG (reference sequence). V was shortened by 8 bases and J by 2 bases, with 14 bases between the two germline ends.

The V and J genes are TRBV28 and TRBJ1-1; no clear D gene. V lost 5 bases to trimming and J lost 11 bases, with 12 bases between them. Germline loops: CDR1 MDHEN, CDR2 SYDVKM. CDR3 length equals 11 residues. The CDR3 region has the DNA TGTGCCAGCAGTACTAAATACACGGCTTTCTTT. It is translated as CASSTKYTAFF.

CDR3 nucleotide sequence: TGTGCCAGCAGTTGGGACTTCAGCTCTGGAAACACCATATATTTT. This translates into CASSWDFSSGNTIYF. The rearrangement joins TRBV6-2 or TRBV6-3 to TRBJ1-3; D may be TRBD1 (5 bases). The CDR3 consists of 15 residues. Germline assignment: CDR1 MNHEY and CDR2 SVGEGT. V was pared by 4 bases and J by 0 bases, with 10 bases between.

The chain recombines TRBV28 with TRBJ2-6; D remains unclear. CDR1 is MDHEN, CDR2 SYDVKM, per germline. V was cut by 6 bases and J by 3 bases, with 3 bases left in between. The CDR3 runs to 12 residues. CDR3 in amino acids: CASRSGANVLTF. CDR3 bases: TGTGCCAGCAGGAGTGGGGCCAACGTCCTGACTTTC.

V gene TRBV10-3 combines with J gene TRBJ2-5, with 8 bases matching TRBD1. Germline V gene lookup returns CDR1 ENHRY and CDR2 SYGVKD. This CDR3 has 15 residues. Unmatched junction bases numbered 3, after V lost 2 bases and J lost 1 base. CDR3 nucleotides: TGTGCCATCAGTGAGACCGACAGGGGCCAAGAGACCCAGTACTTC. This sequence encodes CAISETDRGQETQYF.

The chain joins TRBV7-9 to TRBJ1-1; 8 bases agree with TRBD1. From germline, CDR1 is SEHNR and CDR2 FQNEAQ (reference sequence). The CDR3 covers 14 residues. Germline trimming cut 4 bases from V and 4 bases from J; bases unmatched to any gene: 5. CDR3 sequence (DNA): TGTGCCAGCAGCTACTGGACAGGGAGCACTGAAGCTTTCTTT. It codes for CASSYWTGSTEAFF.

This chain links TRBV9 with TRBJ1-2; 7 bases fit TRBD1. Germline V gene sequence: CDR1 SGDLS, CDR2 YYNGEE. Trimming at V came to 3 bases and at J to 1 base, leaving 6 bases not matched to a gene. This CDR3 region has 15 residues. CDR3 sequence (DNA): TGTGCCAGCAGCGGGGGGAACAGGGGTAACTATGGCTACACCTTC. Its translation is CASSGGNRGNYGYTF.

The rearrangement uses TRBV12-5 and TRBJ2-1, with 8 bases fitting TRBD1. In germline, CDR1 is LGHNT, CDR2 FRNRAP. The CDR3 sequence is 15 residues long. V was pared by 3 bases and J by 2 bases, with 3 bases of the junction left unmatched. In nucleotides, the CDR3 is TGTGCTAGTGGTTTTGGGACAGGCCCCTACAATGAGCAGTTCTTC. Translating it yields CASGFGTGPYNEQFF.

This chain uses TRBV7-3 with TRBJ2-2, with TRBD1 matching 7 bases. This CDR3 has 18 amino acids. Per germline, CDR1 SGHTA and CDR2 FQGTGA. The ends lost 5 bases at V and 4 bases at J; junction bases unmatched: 16. CDR3 DNA sequence: TGTGCCAGCAGCCAACCCCTTTCCGGGACAGATCGCACCGGGGAGCTGTTTTTT. Its translation: CASSQPLSGTDRTGELFF.

The rearrangement joins TRBV19 to TRBJ1-5; D possibly corresponds to TRBD1 (5 bases). Trimming took 5 bases from V and 1 from J, leaving 12 bases between them. The CDR3 contains 15 residues. Germline V gene data show CDR1 as LNHDA and CDR2 as SQIVND (reference sequence). The CDR3 DNA is TGTGCCAGTAGTCCGCCCAGGGCGAGCAATCAGCCCCAGCATTTT. It yields the protein CASSPPRASNQPQHF.

The V gene is TRBV4-2, the J gene TRBJ2-1, with 10 nucleotides matching TRBD2. Per the germline V gene, CDR1 is LGHNA and CDR2 is YNFKEQ. The CDR3 contains 15 residues. Trimming removed 0 bases from V and 4 bases from J; junction bases left unmatched: 0. The CDR3 protein is CASSQEAGGYNEQFF. The CDR3 region has the DNA TGTGCCAGCAGCCAAGAAGCGGGGGGGTACAATGAGCAGTTCTTC.

This clone was seen a handful of times. This chain joins TRBV27 and TRBJ2-3, with D tentatively TRBD2 (6 bases). This CDR3 is 12 amino acids long. Between the trimmed V and J ends, which lost 6 bases and 8 bases, there was a span of 12 bases. CDR1 and CDR2 from the germline V gene are MNHEY and SMNVEV (reference sequence). The CDR3 is CASREGKGTQYF. CDR3 coding DNA: TGTGCCAGCAGGGAGGGGAAGGGTACGCAGTATTTT.

This rearrangement joins TRBV29-1 to TRBJ1-2; no firm D call. The ends were cut back, 5 bases at V and 3 bases at J, with 13 bases in the middle. The CDR3 has 13 residues. The germline V gene encodes CDR1 SQVTM and CDR2 ANQGSEA. Written as DNA, the CDR3 is TGCAGCGTTTCAGAAAACCAGTACTATGGCTACACCTTC. As protein: CSVSENQYYGYTF. Complete variable domain (other parts from reference TRBV29-1 and TRBJ1-2): SAVISQKPSRDICQRGTSLTIQCQVDSQVTMMFWYRQQPGQSLTLIATANQGSEATYESGFVIDKFPISRPNLTFSTLTVSNMSPEDSSIYLCSVSENQYYGYTFGSGTRLTVV.

The count of this clone is one. This chain connects TRBV6-5 to TRBJ1-1; D not certain. The CDR3 runs to 14 residues. The germline V gene encodes CDR1 MNHEY and CDR2 SVGAGI. V dropped 2 bases and J dropped 1 base, with 8 bases sitting between them. CDR3 region: CASSYGQPNTEAFF. The CDR3 nucleotides are TGTGCCAGCAGTTACGGGCAGCCGAACACTGAAGCTTTCTTT.

The chain recombines TRBV4-2 with TRBJ2-1, with D unresolved. This CDR3 is 16 amino acids long. V lost 0 bases, J lost 0 bases, and 9 bases lay in between. Germline V gives CDR1 LGHNA, CDR2 YNFKEQ. Here the CDR3 reads CASSQDVRSSYNEQFF. The CDR3 nucleotides are TGTGCCAGCAGCCAAGATGTGAGGAGCTCCTACAATGAGCAGTTCTTC.

CDR3 sequence reads: CASSSPESGYTF. DNA for the CDR3: TGCGCCAGCAGCTCCCCAGAGAGTGGCTACACCTTC. The chain is built from TRBV5-1 and TRBJ1-2; no clear D gene. Looked up from germline, CDR1 is SGHRS and CDR2 is YFSETQ. The CDR3 is 12 residues long. Trimming removed 3 bases at V and 7 bases at J, with 10 bases between. The full variable domain, rest sourced from reference TRBV5-1 and TRBJ1-2, is KAGVTQTPRYLIKTRGQQVTLSCSPISGHRSVSWYQQTPGQGLQFLFEYFSETQRNKGNFPGRFSGRQFSNSRSEMNVSTLELGDSALYLCASSSPESGYTFGSGTRLTVV.

The chain combines TRBV2 with TRBJ1-2, with D tentatively TRBD1 (5 bases). V shed 5 bases and J shed 7 bases, with 17 bases lying between them. Germline CDR1 SNHLY, CDR2 FYNNEI. The CDR3 runs to 14 residues. CDR3 nucleotides: TGTGCCAGCAGTCAGACAGCCGGGGCGGGTGGCTACACCTTC. It yields the protein CASSQTAGAGGYTF.

The rearrangement joins TRBV2 to TRBJ1-1; 9 nucleotides line up with TRBD1. The CDR3 is 17 amino acids. The germline V gene has CDR1 SNHLY and CDR2 FYNNEI. With 5 bases clipped from V and 5 bases from J, the junction kept 15 bases outside the gene matches. CDR3 region: CASSHIRDRVGITEAFF. CDR3 nucleotides: TGTGCCAGCAGTCACATCCGGGACAGGGTGGGGATTACTGAAGCTTTCTTT.

This chain uses TRBV19 with TRBJ1-1, with 7 bases fitting TRBD1. Germline CDR1 LNHDA, CDR2 SQIVND (reference sequence). V trimming: 7 bases; J trimming: 1 base; junction bases outside the gene matches: 9. The CDR3 runs 15 residues. The CDR3 nucleotides are TGTGCCAGTACCAGGATCCACAGGGGGAACACTGAAGCTTTCTTT. Translating it yields CASTRIHRGNTEAFF.

J is TRBJ1-4 and V is TRBV6-5; 8 nucleotides agree with TRBD1. Germline trimming cut 5 bases from V and 4 bases from J; bases unmatched to any gene: 3. Per germline, CDR1 MNHEY and CDR2 SVGAGI. The CDR3 totals 14 residues. The CDR3 loop is CASSSRGHNEKLFF. The CDR3 nucleotides are TGTGCCAGCAGTAGCAGGGGGCATAATGAAAAACTGTTTTTT.

The CDR3 loop is CASSGGQGRYSNQPQHF. CDR3 in DNA: TGTGCCAGCAGTGGGGGACAGGGTAGATATAGCAATCAGCCCCAGCATTTT. This chain joins TRBV25-1 and TRBJ1-5; 9 bases agree with TRBD1. The CDR3 is 17 amino acids. Germline CDR1 is MGHDK and CDR2 is SYGVNS. V was clipped by 4 bases and J by 0 bases; unmatched bases: 7.

The chain joins TRBV28 to TRBJ2-7; 12 nucleotides agree with TRBD2. In germline, CDR1 is MDHEN, CDR2 SYDVKM. The CDR3 is made up of 16 amino acids. Trimming removed 5 bases from V and 2 bases from J; junction bases left unmatched: 7. Here the CDR3 DNA reads TGTGCCAGCAGTCCAACCCTAGCGGGGGGGACCTACGAGCAGTACTTC. This sequence encodes CASSPTLAGGTYEQYF. Together with reference TRBV28 and TRBJ2-7, the CDR3 gives the full variable domain: DVKVTQSSRYLVKRTGEKVFLECVQDMDHENMFWYRQDPGLGLRLIYFSYDVKMKEKGDIPEGYSVSREKKERFSLILESASTNQTSMYLCASSPTLAGGTYEQYFGPGTRLTVT.

V is TRBV27 and J is TRBJ1-4; a weak D match, TRBD1 (5 bases). CDR3 size: 14 residues. Germline CDR1 MNHEY, CDR2 SMNVEV (reference sequence). Deletions cut 0 bases from V and 8 bases from J, with 10 bases between. Here the CDR3 DNA reads TGTGCCAGCAGTTTATCGTGGGGGGGGGAAAAACTGTTTTTT. It is translated as CASSLSWGGEKLFF. The variable domain in full, completed from reference TRBV27 and TRBJ1-4, reads EAQVTQNPRYLITVTGKKLTVTCSQNMNHEYMSWYRQDPGLGLRQIYYSMNVEVTDKGDVPEGYKVSRKEKRNFPLILESPSPNQTSLYFCASSLSWGGEKLFFGSGTQLSVL.

The chain combines TRBV7-9 with TRBJ1-2; unclear D gene. Germline loops: CDR1 SEHNR, CDR2 FQNEAQ (reference sequence). This CDR3 spans 15 amino acids. Trimming took off 1 base at V and 5 bases at J, with 14 bases between the two ends. The CDR3 loop is CASSLVGNAFYGYTF. Here the CDR3 DNA reads TGTGCCAGCAGCTTAGTTGGGAACGCCTTTTATGGCTACACCTTC.